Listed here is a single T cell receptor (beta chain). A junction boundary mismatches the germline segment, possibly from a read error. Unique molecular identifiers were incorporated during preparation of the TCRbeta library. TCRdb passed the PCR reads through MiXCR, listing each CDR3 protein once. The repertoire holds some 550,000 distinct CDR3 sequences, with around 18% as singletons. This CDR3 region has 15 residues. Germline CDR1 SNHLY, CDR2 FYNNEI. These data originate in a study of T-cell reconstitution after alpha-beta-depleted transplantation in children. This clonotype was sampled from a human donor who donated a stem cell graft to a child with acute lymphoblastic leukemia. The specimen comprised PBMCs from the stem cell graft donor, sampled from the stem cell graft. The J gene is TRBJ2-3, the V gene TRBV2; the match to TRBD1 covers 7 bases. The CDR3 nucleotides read TGTGCCAGCAGGGAAGGGACAGCTAGCACAGATACGCAGTATTTT. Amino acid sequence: CASREGTASTDTQYF.